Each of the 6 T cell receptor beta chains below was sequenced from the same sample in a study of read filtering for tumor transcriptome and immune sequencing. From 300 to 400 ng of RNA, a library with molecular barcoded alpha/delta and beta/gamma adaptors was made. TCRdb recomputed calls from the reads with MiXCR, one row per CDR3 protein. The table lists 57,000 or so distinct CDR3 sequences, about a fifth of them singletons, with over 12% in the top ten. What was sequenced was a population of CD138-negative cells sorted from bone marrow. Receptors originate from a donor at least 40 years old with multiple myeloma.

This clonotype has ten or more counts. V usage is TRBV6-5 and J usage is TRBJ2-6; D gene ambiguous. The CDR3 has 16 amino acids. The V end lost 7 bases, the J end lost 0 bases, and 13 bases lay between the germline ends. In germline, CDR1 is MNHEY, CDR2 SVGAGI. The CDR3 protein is CASTGRTSSGANVLTF. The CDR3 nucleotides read TGTGCCAGCACTGGACGGACGTCCTCTGGGGCCAACGTCCTGACTTTC.

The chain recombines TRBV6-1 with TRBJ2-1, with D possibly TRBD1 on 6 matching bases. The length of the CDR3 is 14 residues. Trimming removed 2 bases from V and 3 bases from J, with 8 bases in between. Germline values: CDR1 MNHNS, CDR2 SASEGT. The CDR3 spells CASSELGGYNEQFF. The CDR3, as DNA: TGTGCCAGCAGTGAACTAGGGGGCTACAATGAGCAGTTCTTC.

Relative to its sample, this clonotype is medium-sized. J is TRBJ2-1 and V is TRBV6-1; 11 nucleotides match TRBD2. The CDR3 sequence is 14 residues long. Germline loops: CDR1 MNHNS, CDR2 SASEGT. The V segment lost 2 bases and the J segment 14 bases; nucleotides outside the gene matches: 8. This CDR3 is CASSEMPGLAVEFF. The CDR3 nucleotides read TGTGCCAGCAGTGAAATGCCGGGACTAGCGGTGGAGTTCTTC.

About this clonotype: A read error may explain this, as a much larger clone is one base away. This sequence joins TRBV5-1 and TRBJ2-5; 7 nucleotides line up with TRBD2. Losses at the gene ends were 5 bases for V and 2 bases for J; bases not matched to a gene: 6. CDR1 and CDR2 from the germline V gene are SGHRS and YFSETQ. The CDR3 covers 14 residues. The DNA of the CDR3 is TGCGCCAGCAGTTTGACTAGCTGGCAAGAGACCCAGTACTTC. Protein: CASSLTSWQETQYF.

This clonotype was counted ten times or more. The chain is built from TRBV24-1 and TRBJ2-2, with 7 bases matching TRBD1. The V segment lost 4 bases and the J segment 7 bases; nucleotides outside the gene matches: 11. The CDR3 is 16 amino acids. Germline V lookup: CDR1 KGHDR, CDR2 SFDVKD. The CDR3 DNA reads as TGTGCCACCAGTGACCCCGATGACAGGGTCCACGGGGAGCTGTTTTTT. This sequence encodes CATSDPDDRVHGELFF.

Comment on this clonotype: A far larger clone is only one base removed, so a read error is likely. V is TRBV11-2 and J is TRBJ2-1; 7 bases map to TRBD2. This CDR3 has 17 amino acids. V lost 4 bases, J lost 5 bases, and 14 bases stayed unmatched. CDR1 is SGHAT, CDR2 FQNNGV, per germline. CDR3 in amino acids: CASSSRPGLLKNNEQFF. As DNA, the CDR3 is TGTGCCAGCAGCTCCAGACCGGGACTACTAAAGAACAATGAGCAGTTCTTC.